The sequence of this T cell receptor beta chain was determined in a study of shared T cell receptors in the human thymus. This CDR3 is 15 amino acids long. V lost 0 bases to trimming and J lost 0 bases, with 11 bases between them. The germline V gene encodes CDR1 SQVTM and CDR2 ANQGSEA. Assay used: immunoSEQ multiplex PCR; TCRdb lists only in-frame clones, some missing. This sample has roughly 700,000 clones, with 85% to 90% found just once. The sample also formed part of further work on human thymus T cells.

The specimen sequenced was thymocytes. The TCR sequence derives from a boy under two years old with a congenital heart defect. V gene TRBV29-1 combines with J gene TRBJ1-2; a weak D match, TRBD1 (6 bases). DNA of the CDR3: TGCAGCGTTGAAGATCCTACAGGGTCTAACTATGGCTACACCTTC. This sequence encodes CSVEDPTGSNYGYTF.